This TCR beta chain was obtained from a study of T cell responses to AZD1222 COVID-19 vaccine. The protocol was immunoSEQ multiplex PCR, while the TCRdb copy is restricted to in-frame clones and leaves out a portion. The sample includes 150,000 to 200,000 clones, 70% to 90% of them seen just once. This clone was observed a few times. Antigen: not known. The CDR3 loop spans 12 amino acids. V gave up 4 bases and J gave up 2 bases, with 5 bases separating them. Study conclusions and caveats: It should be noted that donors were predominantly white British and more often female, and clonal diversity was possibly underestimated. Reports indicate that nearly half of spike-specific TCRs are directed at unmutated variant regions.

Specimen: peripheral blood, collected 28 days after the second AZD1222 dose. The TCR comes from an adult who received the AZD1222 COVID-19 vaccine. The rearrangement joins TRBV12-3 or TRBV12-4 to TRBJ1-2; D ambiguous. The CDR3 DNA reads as TGTGCCAGCAGTTCAGAGAACTATGGCTACACCTTC. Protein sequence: CASSSENYGYTF.